These 32 T cell receptor beta chains came from one sample sequenced in a study of CD8 T cells in Susac syndrome. RNA totalling about 0.5 to 1 ug underwent reverse transcription with random hexamers. TCRdb re-analysed the immunoSEQ multiplex PCR reads in MiXCR, keeping a single row per CDR3 protein. The table lists around 150,000 distinct CDR3 sequences, about 94% of them singletons. The sequenced sample consisted of CD4+ T cells from PBMCs. These receptors all stem from a human donor in good health.

The chain links TRBV25-1 to TRBJ1-1, with TRBD1 identical over 10 bases. Losses at the gene ends were 5 bases for V and 6 bases for J; bases not matched to a gene: 6. This CDR3 has 14 amino acids. Germline V CDR1 and CDR2: MGHDK, SYGVNS. In DNA form, the CDR3 reads TGTGCCAGCAGTTTTCGGACAGGGGGGGCTGAAGCTTTCTTT. Protein product: CASSFRTGGAEAFF.

The CDR3 loop is CSVGAFYNEQFF. The CDR3 DNA sequence: TGCAGCGTCGGGGCCTTTTACAATGAGCAGTTCTTC. This sequence joins TRBV29-1 and TRBJ2-1, with D possibly being TRBD1 or TRBD2 (5 bases each). Per germline, CDR1 SQVTM and CDR2 ANQGSEA. The CDR3 has 12 residues. The germline V and J ends were trimmed by 6 bases and 4 bases, with 10 bases remaining between them.

The rearrangement uses TRBV18 and TRBJ2-7; D gene ambiguous. Germline-derived CDR1 and CDR2 are KGHSH and LQKENI. The V gene lost 1 base and the J gene lost 1 base, with 8 bases spanning the gap. The CDR3 spans 14 residues. In DNA, the CDR3 is TGTGCCAGCTCACCACAGGTGTTTTCCTACGAGCAGTACTTC. Amino acids: CASSPQVFSYEQYF.

The rearrangement joins TRBV3-1 to TRBJ2-5; 7 bases fit TRBD2. J was trimmed by 5 bases and V by 4 bases; bases with no gene match: 13. This CDR3 comprises 16 residues. Germline V gives CDR1 LGHDT, CDR2 YNNKEL (reference sequence). In DNA form, the CDR3 reads TGTGCCAGCAGCCGCGCCCGGGACTACATCGGGGAGACCCAGTACTTC. As protein: CASSRARDYIGETQYF.

The sample holds one count of this clonotype. The chain carries TRBV24-1 and TRBJ2-5; D might be TRBD1 or TRBD2, each matching 5 bases. Germline V CDR1 and CDR2: KGHDR, SFDVKD. The CDR3 has 15 residues. Trimming pared 2 bases from V and 5 bases from J, leaving 14 bases between. The CDR3 sequence: CATSDSQGRGETQYF. The CDR3 DNA is TGTGCCACCAGTGATTCGCAGGGTCGGGGCGAGACCCAGTACTTC.

The rearrangement links TRBV6-2 or TRBV6-3 to TRBJ2-1; 8 bases are a match to TRBD2. Trimming removed 6 bases from V and 7 bases from J; junction bases left unmatched: 8. CDR3 length: 14 amino acids. From germline, CDR1 is MNHEY and CDR2 SVGEGT. CDR3 sequence: CASSPGTRRNEQFF. For the CDR3, the DNA is TGTGCCAGCAGCCCTGGGACTAGGAGGAATGAGCAGTTCTTC.

The chain uses TRBV6-5 and TRBJ1-4; unclear D gene. Looked up from germline, CDR1 is MNHEY and CDR2 is SVGAGI. The CDR3 loop spans 12 amino acids. V was pared by 0 bases and J by 11 bases, with 7 bases between. The DNA of the CDR3 is TGTGCCAGCAGTTACTCGAGAGGGAAACTGTTTTTT. Amino acids: CASSYSRGKLFF.

The chain has TRBV4-3 and TRBJ2-3, with 8 bases lining up with TRBD2. The CDR3 totals 16 residues. The junction had 12 bases not matched to a gene; V was cut back by 4 bases and J by 6 bases. In germline, CDR1 is LGHNA, CDR2 YSLEER. The CDR3: CASSPTVRGGMDTQYF. The CDR3 DNA reads TGCGCCAGCAGCCCAACAGTCCGGGGGGGCATGGATACGCAGTATTTT.

This clonotype appeared once. CDR3 sequence: CSVETGSDSNTQYF. CDR3 sequence (DNA): TGCAGCGTTGAGACAGGTTCGGACTCTAATACGCAGTATTTT. The chain is built from TRBV29-1 and TRBJ2-3, with a possible D match to TRBD1 (6 bases). Trimming removed 3 bases at V and 7 bases at J, with 17 bases between. The CDR3 totals 14 residues. Germline loops: CDR1 SQVTM, CDR2 ANQGSEA.

This chain links TRBV7-2 with TRBJ2-7; D is tentatively TRBD1 or TRBD2 (5 bases each). Germline V gene lookup returns CDR1 SGHTA and CDR2 FQGNSA. V dropped 3 bases and J dropped 3 bases, with 9 bases sitting between them. The CDR3 is 13 amino acids. The CDR3 loop reads CASSLGTIYEQYF. The DNA of the CDR3 is TGTGCCAGCAGCTTGGGGACCATCTACGAGCAGTACTTC.

The V gene is TRBV4-1, the J gene TRBJ2-5; tentatively, D is TRBD2 (5 bases). Per the germline V gene, CDR1 is MGHRA and CDR2 is YSYEKL. The CDR3 is made up of 16 amino acids. V lost 1 base, J lost 3 bases, and 15 bases lay in between. The CDR3: CASSQGSLVGEETQYF. The CDR3 coding sequence is TGCGCCAGCAGCCAAGGGTCACTAGTGGGTGAAGAGACCCAGTACTTC.

V usage is TRBV5-1 and J usage is TRBJ2-2; 8 nucleotides agree with TRBD1. Germline V gene data show CDR1 as SGHRS and CDR2 as YFSETQ. J was trimmed by 4 bases and V by 8 bases; bases with no gene match: 7. CDR3 length equals 14 residues. CDR3 DNA sequence: TGCGCCAGTTCGGACAGGGAATCCACCGGGGAGCTGTTTTTT. Its translation: CASSDRESTGELFF.

The V and J genes are TRBV27 and TRBJ2-3; 10 bases align to TRBD2. This CDR3 region has 16 residues. Per germline, CDR1 MNHEY and CDR2 SMNVEV (reference sequence). Germline trimming cut 5 bases from V and 0 bases from J; bases unmatched to any gene: 5. The CDR3 here is CASSLLAGSSTDTQYF. CDR3 sequence (DNA): TGTGCCAGCAGTCTACTAGCGGGGTCTAGCACAGATACGCAGTATTTT.

This chain links TRBV5-1 with TRBJ2-1; no clear D. Germline CDR1 reads SGHRS; CDR2 reads YFSETQ. The length of the CDR3 is 14 residues. Trimming shortened V by 0 bases and J by 7 bases, and 11 bases separated the two germline ends. CDR3 bases: TGCGCCAGCAGCTTGGCCGCATCCGGGAATGAGCAGTTCTTC. Encoded protein: CASSLAASGNEQFF.

CDR3 nucleotides: TGCAGTGCTAGTAGGGGTCCCAATCAGCCCCAGCATTTT. Translated: CSASRGPNQPQHF. This sequence joins TRBV20-1 and TRBJ1-5; D might be TRBD1 (5 bases). The CDR3 is made up of 13 amino acids. The V end lost 3 bases, the J end lost 3 bases, and 9 bases lay between the germline ends. Per the germline V gene, CDR1 is DFQATT and CDR2 is SNEGSKA (reference sequence).

V is TRBV20-1 and J is TRBJ2-2; D remains ambiguous. Germline CDR1 is DFQATT and CDR2 is SNEGSKA (reference sequence). This CDR3 has 14 residues. V was trimmed by 0 bases and J by 3 bases, leaving 8 bases between them. CDR3 protein: CSARDRQYTGELFF. CDR3 bases: TGCAGTGCTAGAGACAGGCAGTACACCGGGGAGCTGTTTTTT.

This chain uses TRBV6-6 with TRBJ2-3; TRBD1 aligns across 10 bases. CDR1 is MNHNY, CDR2 SVGAGI, per germline (reference sequence). This CDR3 comprises 15 residues. J was trimmed by 1 base and V by 6 bases; bases with no gene match: 4. The CDR3 DNA is TGTGCCAGCAGACCCGGACAGGGGGGCACAGATACGCAGTATTTT. Residues: CASRPGQGGTDTQYF.

The J gene is TRBJ2-7, the V gene TRBV21-1. TRBV21-1 is deemed a pseudogene. CDR3 length: 12 amino acids. The CDR3 is CASSKVGCEQYF. The CDR3 coding sequence is TGTGCCAGCAGCAAAGTGGGTTGCGAGCAGTACTTC.

With regard to this clonotype: Relative to the germline gene, one junction end is altered; a read error may explain this. The rearrangement uses TRBV7-7 and TRBJ2-2; 10 bases agree with TRBD1. The CDR3 totals 16 residues. In germline, CDR1 is SSHAT, CDR2 FNYEAQ (reference sequence). CDR3 DNA: TGTGCTAGCAGCCCTCGGACAGGGGGGAACACCGGGGAGCTGTTTTTT. As protein: CASSPRTGGNTGELFF.

This clonotype was detected only a few times. The chain links TRBV7-9 to TRBJ1-2; no clear D. Trimming shortened V by 5 bases and J by 8 bases, and 12 bases separated the two germline ends. CDR1 is SEHNR, CDR2 FQNEAQ, per germline (reference sequence). The CDR3 sequence is 12 residues long. The CDR3 reads CASSPEIGGYTF. The CDR3 nucleotides are TGTGCCAGCAGCCCCGAGATCGGAGGCTACACCTTC. Together with reference TRBV7-9 and TRBJ1-2, the CDR3 gives the full variable domain: DTGVSQNPRHKITKRGQNVTFRCDPISEHNRLYWYRQTLGQGPEFLTYFQNEAQLEKSRLLSDRFSAERPKGSFSTLEIQRTEQGDSAMYLCASSPEIGGYTFGSGTRLTVV.

The rearrangement joins TRBV5-4 to TRBJ2-1, with D possibly being TRBD1 (5 bases). Trimming stripped 4 bases from V and 0 bases from J, with 14 bases between. Germline-derived CDR1 and CDR2 are SGHNT and YYREEE (reference sequence). The CDR3 runs 16 residues. Here the CDR3 DNA reads TGTGCCAGCAGCAAAACAGGTCCGAGCTCCTACAATGAGCAGTTCTTC. Protein product: CASSKTGPSSYNEQFF.

This sequence joins TRBV12-3 or TRBV12-4 and TRBJ1-4; D might be TRBD1 (5 bases). The CDR3 runs to 13 residues. V gave up 1 base and J gave up 10 bases, with 10 bases separating them. The CDR3 here is CASSLEQEGKLFF. Here the CDR3 DNA reads TGTGCCAGCAGTTTAGAACAGGAAGGAAAACTGTTTTTT.

The V and J genes are TRBV28 and TRBJ2-3; the match to TRBD2 covers 8 bases. This CDR3 is 15 amino acids long. J was trimmed by 4 bases and V by 5 bases; bases with no gene match: 8. CDR1 is MDHEN, CDR2 SYDVKM, per germline. The CDR3 DNA sequence: TGTGCCAGCAGTCGAGCGGGGGACTCGGCAGATACGCAGTATTTT. It encodes CASSRAGDSADTQYF. The whole variable domain, filled in from reference TRBV28 and TRBJ2-3, reads DVKVTQSSRYLVKRTGEKVFLECVQDMDHENMFWYRQDPGLGLRLIYFSYDVKMKEKGDIPEGYSVSREKKERFSLILESASTNQTSMYLCASSRAGDSADTQYFGPGTRLTVL.

The chain uses TRBV7-9 and TRBJ2-2; D ambiguous. V dropped 5 bases and J dropped 2 bases, with 15 bases sitting between them. The length of the CDR3 is 16 residues. The V gene's germline CDR1 is SEHNR and CDR2 FQNEAQ (reference sequence). DNA of the CDR3: TGTGCCAGCAGCGCCGCCCGCAGCCATAACACCGGGGAGCTGTTTTTT. It specifies CASSAARSHNTGELFF.

This clonotype occurred once. The chain employs TRBV6-6 and TRBJ2-7; the D is unclear. The germline V gene encodes CDR1 MNHNY and CDR2 SVGAGI (reference sequence). This CDR3 region has 13 residues. Trimming pared 0 bases from V and 3 bases from J, leaving 6 bases between. The CDR3 spells CASSYSGYYEQYF. CDR3 coding DNA: TGTGCCAGCAGTTACTCGGGTTACTACGAGCAGTACTTC.

This sequence joins TRBV29-1 and TRBJ2-5, with 7 bases that match TRBD2. Trimming at V came to 3 bases and at J to 5 bases, leaving 9 bases not matched to a gene. This CDR3 is built from 14 residues. Germline CDR1 reads SQVTM; CDR2 reads ANQGSEA. In nucleotides, the CDR3 is TGCAGCGTTGAGGCGGGGGAGTCTGGGGAGACCCAGTACTTC. Protein sequence: CSVEAGESGETQYF.

J is TRBJ1-2 and V is TRBV3-1, with D maybe TRBD1 (5 bases). There are 15 residues in the CDR3. Between the trimmed V and J ends, which lost 5 bases and 4 bases, there was a span of 17 bases. From germline, CDR1 is LGHDT and CDR2 YNNKEL (reference sequence). The CDR3 here is CASSGGGLVGYGYTF. The DNA of the CDR3 is TGTGCCAGCAGCGGGGGTGGGCTGGTAGGCTATGGCTACACCTTC. Based on the CDR3 plus reference TRBV3-1 and TRBJ1-2, the full variable domain is DTAVSQTPKYLVTQMGNDKSIKCEQNLGHDTMYWYKQDSKKFLKIMFSYNNKELIINETVPNRFSPKSPDKAHLNLHINSLELGDSAVYFCASSGGGLVGYGYTFGSGTRLTVV.

This clonotype was seen only once. The rearrangement joins TRBV16 to TRBJ2-7, with D possibly being TRBD1 (5 bases). The germline V gene encodes CDR1 KGHSY and CDR2 FQNENV. Trimming pared 4 bases from V and 8 bases from J, leaving 18 bases between. The CDR3 runs to 14 residues. In nucleotides, the CDR3 is TGTGCCAGCAGCCCAACCCAGGGCCCGATAAAGCAGTACTTC. Residues: CASSPTQGPIKQYF. The complete variable domain, with remaining parts taken from reference TRBV16 and TRBJ2-7, reads GEEVAQTPKHLVRGEGQKAKLYCAPIKGHSYVFWYQQVLKNEFKFLISFQNENVFDETGMPKERFSAKCLPNSPCSLEIQATKLEDSAVYFCASSPTQGPIKQYFGPGTRLTVT.

The J gene is TRBJ2-3, the V gene TRBV3-1; D unclear. Trimming took 1 base from V and 1 from J, leaving 9 bases between them. Per the germline V gene, CDR1 is LGHDT and CDR2 is YNNKEL (reference sequence). The CDR3 loop spans 15 amino acids. The CDR3, as DNA: TGTGCCAGCAGCCAAGTGGGAAGGGGCACAGATACGCAGTATTTT. Residues: CASSQVGRGTDTQYF.

The rearrangement joins TRBV20-1 to TRBJ2-1; 10 nucleotides match TRBD2. Losses at the gene ends were 6 bases for V and 6 bases for J; bases not matched to a gene: 8. CDR1 and CDR2 (germline): DFQATT, SNEGSKA (reference sequence). The CDR3 loop spans 14 amino acids. This chain's CDR3 is CSAMSGGAPNEQFF. CDR3 sequence (DNA): TGCAGTGCCATGAGCGGGGGGGCTCCCAATGAGCAGTTCTTC.

This clonotype has just a few counts. J is TRBJ2-5 and V is TRBV20-1; TRBD2 is a possible D gene (6 bases). V was pared by 7 bases and J by 5 bases, with 17 bases between. Germline V gives CDR1 DFQATT, CDR2 SNEGSKA (reference sequence). This CDR3 comprises 13 residues. CDR3 loop: CSVSVGGGETQYF. The CDR3 nucleotides are TGCAGTGTCTCGGTCGGGGGAGGCGAGACCCAGTACTTC.

This chain joins TRBV5-6 and TRBJ1-6; no reliable D call. There are 13 residues in the CDR3. V was clipped by 0 bases and J by 6 bases, with 4 bases between them. The germline CDR1 and CDR2 sequences are SGHDT and YYEEEE. CDR3 residues: CASSLGLNSPLHF. The CDR3 DNA reads TGTGCCAGCAGCTTGGGGCTTAATTCACCCCTCCACTTT.